This TCR beta chain appears in the sequencing data of a study of blood T cell repertoires in COVID-19. Per the authors' pipeline: For nucleated cells, counts were estimated from reference gene primer amplification. Repertoires were generated with immunoSEQ multiplex PCR, while TCRdb's copy carries only in-frame clones and drops some. D and trimming were read from the DNA, whereas the V and J calls and clone size are those reported in that table. The sample gives 350,000 to 400,000 clones, roughly 87% of which show up once; 2.5% to 3% is in the top ten. This clone has just one count. Everyone who took part was roughly 18 to 89 years old, and they came from about 25 US areas. Self-reported history from a screening survey and questionnaire set each donor's cohort. The study counted Cohort 3 donors as recovered given two negative PCRs, clearance, or symptom resolution. This clonotype originated in a woman in her twenties or thirties who had recovered from COVID-19. The sequencing sample was made of PBMCs or T cells enriched from blood (not recorded which).

The CDR3 spells CASSSQGAGLRGYTF. The DNA for the CDR3 is TGTGCCAGCAGTTCCCAGGGGGCGGGCCTAAGAGGCTACACCTTC. The chain employs TRBV6-5 and TRBJ1-2, with 8 nucleotides matching TRBD1. Germline V gene lookup returns CDR1 MNHEY and CDR2 SVGAGI. The CDR3 length is 15 residues. With V trimmed by 4 bases and J by 8 bases, 12 bases remained unmatched.